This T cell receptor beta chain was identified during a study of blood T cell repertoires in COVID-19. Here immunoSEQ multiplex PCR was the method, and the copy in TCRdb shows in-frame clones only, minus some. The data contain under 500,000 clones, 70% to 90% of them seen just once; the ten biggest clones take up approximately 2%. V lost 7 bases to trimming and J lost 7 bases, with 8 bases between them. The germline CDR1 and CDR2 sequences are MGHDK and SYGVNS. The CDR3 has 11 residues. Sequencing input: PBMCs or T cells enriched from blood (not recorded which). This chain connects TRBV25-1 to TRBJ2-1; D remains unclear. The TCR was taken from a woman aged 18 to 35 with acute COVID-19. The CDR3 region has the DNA TGTGCCAGCAAATCCTTGAATGAGCAGTTCTTC. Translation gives CASKSLNEQFF.